This TCR beta chain derives from a study of Graves' ophthalmopathy and Graves' hyperthyroidism. The CDR3 has 12 residues. TCR beta CDR3 amplification used RNA transcripts. The first-round RT-PCR employed HTBI primers together with the Qiagen OneStep RT-PCR kit. A multiplex PCR was then performed as the second round. From the multiplex PCR reads, TCRdb called clonotypes with MiXCR, one entry per CDR3 protein. The sample shows about 210,000 distinct CDR3 sequences, under 30% of them seen only once. This clonotype was detected only a few times. At one of its ends the junction is not consistent with the germline gene, which may arise from a read error.

The V call is TRBV12-3 or TRBV12-4, the J call TRBJ2-5; TRBD2 might be the D (5 bases). The sequence was collected from a man over 45 with Graves' ophthalmopathy. The source material was peripheral blood. The CDR3 is CASGLEGETQYF. CDR3 coding DNA: TGTGCCAGCGGTTTAGAGGGTGAGACCCAGTACTTC.